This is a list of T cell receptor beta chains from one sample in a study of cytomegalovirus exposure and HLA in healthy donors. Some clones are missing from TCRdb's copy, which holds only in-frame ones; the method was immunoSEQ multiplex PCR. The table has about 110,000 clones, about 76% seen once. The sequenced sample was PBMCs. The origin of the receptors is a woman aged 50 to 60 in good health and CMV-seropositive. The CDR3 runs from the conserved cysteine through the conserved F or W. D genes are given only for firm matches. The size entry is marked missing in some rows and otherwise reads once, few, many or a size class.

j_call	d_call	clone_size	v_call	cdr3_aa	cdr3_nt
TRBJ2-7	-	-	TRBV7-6	CASSLLSGRSEQYF	TGTGCCAGCAGCTTACTATCAGGGAGGAGCGAGCAGTACTTC
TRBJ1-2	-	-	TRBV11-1	CASSLRPGIHYGYTF	TGTGCCAGCAGCTTAAGGCCAGGAATTCATTATGGCTACACCTTC
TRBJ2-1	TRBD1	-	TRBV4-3	CASSHLGTGGVRQFF	TGCGCCAGCAGCCACCTCGGGACAGGGGGCGTGAGGCAGTTCTTC
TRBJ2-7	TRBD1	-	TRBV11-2	CASSGQGYEQYF	TGTGCCAGCAGCGGACAGGGCTACGAGCAGTACTTC
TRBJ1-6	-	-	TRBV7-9	CASSPQGRLNSPLHF	TGTGCCAGCAGCCCACAGGGACGACTGAATTCACCCCTCCACTTT
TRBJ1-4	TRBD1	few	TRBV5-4	CASSLGTGVEKLFF	TGTGCCAGCAGCTTGGGGACAGGGGTCGAAAAACTGTTTTTT
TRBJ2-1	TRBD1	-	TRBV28	CASSFSGQGLDEQFF	TGTGCCAGCAGTTTTTCGGGACAGGGGCTCGATGAGCAGTTCTTC
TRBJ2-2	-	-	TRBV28	CASSLGGGPGAGELFF	TGTGCCAGCAGTCTCGGCGGGGGCCCCGGGGCCGGGGAGCTGTTTTTT
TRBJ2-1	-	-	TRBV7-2	CASSLRGGSGIEQFF	TGTGCCAGCAGCTTAAGGGGTGGCAGTGGTATTGAGCAGTTCTTC
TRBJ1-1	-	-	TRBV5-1	CASSLAVGGATDTEAFF	TGCGCCAGCAGCTTGGCCGTTGGGGGGGCCACCGACACTGAAGCTTTCTTT
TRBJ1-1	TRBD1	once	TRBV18	CASSLLQSGSGTGAALPEAFF	TGTGCCAGCTCACTTTTGCAGAGTGGGTCCGGGACAGGGGCGGCCCTACCTGAAGCTTTCTTT
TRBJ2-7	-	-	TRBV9	CASSVGGLSYEQYF	TGTGCCAGCAGCGTAGGAGGTCTGTCCTACGAGCAGTACTTC
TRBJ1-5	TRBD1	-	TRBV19	CASSAGQVSNQPQHF	TGTGCCAGTAGTGCGGGACAGGTGAGCAATCAGCCCCAGCATTTT
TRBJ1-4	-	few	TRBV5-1	CASSMPPGSDNEKLFF	TGCGCCAGCAGCATGCCCCCGGGGTCTGATAATGAAAAACTGTTTTTT
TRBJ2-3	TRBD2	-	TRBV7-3	CASSFGGGDTQYF	TGTGCCAGCAGCTTCGGGGGGGGAGATACGCAGTATTTT
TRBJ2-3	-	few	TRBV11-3	CASSLGNRGTDTQYF	TGTGCCAGCAGCTTAGGGAACAGGGGCACAGATACGCAGTATTTT